What follows are 27 T cell receptor beta chains derived from one specimen sequenced in a study of neurological immune-mediated disorders. Using its own MiXCR run on the 5' RACE reads, TCRdb lists one record per CDR3 protein. The sample has about 82,000 distinct CDR3 sequences; just over 2.5% are singletons. Material: PBMCs. Receptors originate from a woman in her twenties or thirties with multiple sclerosis.

This clonotype was recorded at least ten times. This chain connects TRBV28 to TRBJ1-2; TRBD1 aligns across 7 bases. The germline gives CDR1 MDHEN, CDR2 SYDVKM. The CDR3 runs 15 residues. With V trimmed by 6 bases and J by 3 bases, 10 bases remained unmatched. The CDR3 coding sequence is TGTGCCAGCAGCCCTGACAGGGAGCTTTACTATGGCTACACCTTC. This codes for CASSPDRELYYGYTF.

There are many counts of this clonotype. The chain recombines TRBV2 with TRBJ1-1; 7 positions agree with TRBD1. This CDR3 has 15 amino acids. CDR1 SNHLY and CDR2 FYNNEI come from the germline V gene. After removal of 7 bases from V and 2 bases from J, the junction contained 10 bases not matched to a gene. CDR3: CASNQRGPSNTEAFF. For the CDR3, the DNA is TGTGCCAGCAACCAAAGGGGGCCATCAAACACTGAAGCTTTCTTT.

This clonotype has at least ten counts. J is TRBJ1-1 and V is TRBV5-1; D remains ambiguous. Trimming cost V 0 bases and J 7 bases, with 16 bases left between them. Germline V gives CDR1 SGHRS, CDR2 YFSETQ. The CDR3 loop spans 15 amino acids. The CDR3 region has the DNA TGCGCCAGCAGCTTGGGTGGCACCGGCCGCGGTGAAGCTTTCTTT. Protein: CASSLGGTGRGEAFF.

Ten or more counts support this clonotype. This sequence joins TRBV20-1 and TRBJ2-1, with 7 bases fitting TRBD2. The CDR3 contains 14 residues. Germline V CDR1 and CDR2: DFQATT, SNEGSKA (reference sequence). V was pared by 1 base and J by 10 bases, with 10 bases of the junction left unmatched. This CDR3 is CSARGLADPWEQFF. CDR3 DNA sequence: TGCAGTGCTAGAGGGCTAGCGGACCCGTGGGAGCAGTTCTTC.

The sample holds many counts of this clonotype. The gene calls are TRBV20-1 and TRBJ2-2, with 10 nucleotides matching TRBD1. This CDR3 is built from 13 residues. Germline lookup yields CDR1 DFQATT and CDR2 SNEGSKA (reference sequence). V gave up 5 bases and J gave up 6 bases; unmatched junction bases: 3. The CDR3 region is CSAGQGGSGELFF. CDR3 coding DNA: TGCAGTGCTGGACAGGGGGGATCCGGGGAGCTGTTTTTT.

Many counts were recorded for this clonotype. The CDR3 reads CASTDGVGSGNTIYF. The CDR3 nucleotides read TGTGCCAGCACGGACGGAGTCGGCTCTGGAAACACCATATATTTT. The V and J genes are TRBV13 and TRBJ1-3; D is ambiguous. The germline V gene has CDR1 PRHDT and CDR2 FYEKMQ (reference sequence). The CDR3 runs to 15 residues. With 7 bases removed from V and 0 bases from J, the gap between germline ends came to 13 bases.

This clonotype was counted at least ten times. The gene calls are TRBV28 and TRBJ2-2; 8 bases are shared with TRBD1. The CDR3 is 15 amino acids. Germline-derived CDR1 and CDR2 are MDHEN and SYDVKM. V shed 6 bases and J 4 bases; nucleotides not matched to a gene: 7. The CDR3 nucleotides are TGTGCCAGCAGCTACCAGGGGGCTGGCACCGGGGAGCTGTTTTTT. Residues: CASSYQGAGTGELFF. The complete variable domain, with remaining parts taken from reference TRBV28 and TRBJ2-2, reads DVKVTQSSRYLVKRTGEKVFLECVQDMDHENMFWYRQDPGLGLRLIYFSYDVKMKEKGDIPEGYSVSREKKERFSLILESASTNQTSMYLCASSYQGAGTGELFFGEGSRLTVL.

This clonotype appeared many times. The chain uses TRBV29-1 and TRBJ2-2; D is unresolved. Trimming left V 3 bases short and J 1 base short, with 6 bases between. The V gene's germline CDR1 is SQVTM and CDR2 ANQGSEA. The CDR3 spans 13 residues. The DNA for the CDR3 is TGCAGCGTTGAGGTAGTGAACACCGGGGAGCTGTTTTTT. As protein: CSVEVVNTGELFF.

This clonotype was found many times. The genes are TRBV5-1 and TRBJ2-2; 15 bases map to TRBD2. CDR1 SGHRS and CDR2 YFSETQ come from the germline V gene. The CDR3 runs to 18 residues. The V segment lost 4 bases and the J segment 7 bases; nucleotides outside the gene matches: 11. The DNA of the CDR3 is TGCGCCAGCAGCAACGGACTAGCGGGAGGGCCCATGGGCGGGGAGCTGTTTTTT. It translates to CASSNGLAGGPMGGELFF.

The sample holds many counts of this clonotype. Here the CDR3 DNA reads TGTGCCAGCAGTCCCCTGGGGAGTATAGATCCCGGGGAGCTGTTTTTT. Residues: CASSPLGSIDPGELFF. The chain carries TRBV12-3 or TRBV12-4 and TRBJ2-2; possible D gene TRBD2, 5 bases. The CDR3 is 16 amino acids. The V and J ends lost 5 bases and 6 bases respectively, with 19 bases between them.

Many counts were recorded for this clonotype. The chain combines TRBV20-1 with TRBJ1-2, with D maybe TRBD1 (5 bases). Germline V gene data show CDR1 as DFQATT and CDR2 as SNEGSKA (reference sequence). There are 9 residues in the CDR3. CDR3 bases: TGCCTGGGACCCGGTGGCTACACCTTC. It yields the protein CLGPGGYTF.

Ten or more counts support this clonotype. The rearrangement uses TRBV7-2 and TRBJ2-3, with unresolved D. This CDR3 is built from 12 residues. V was cut by 7 bases and J by 3 bases, with 8 bases left in between. Germline-derived CDR1 and CDR2 are SGHTA and FQGNSA. CDR3 DNA sequence: TGTGCCAGCACCCCAGATACAGATACGCAGTATTTT. This gives the protein CASTPDTDTQYF.

This clonotype was picked up many times. This chain connects TRBV5-1 to TRBJ2-7; possibly TRBD1 for D (6 bases). CDR1 SGHRS and CDR2 YFSETQ come from the germline V gene. The CDR3 extends over 14 amino acids. V lost 0 bases and J lost 2, with 9 bases in between. DNA for the CDR3: TGCGCCAGCAGCTTGGGGGGGCCGACCTACGAGCAGTACTTC. Protein sequence: CASSLGGPTYEQYF.

Details on this clonotype: A single base separates this from a much larger clone, so it may be a read error. The gene calls are TRBV5-1 and TRBJ2-7; TRBD2 matches at 8 bases. Germline values: CDR1 SGHRS, CDR2 YFSETQ. CDR3 length equals 15 residues. Trimming at V came to 9 bases and at J to 3 bases, leaving 14 bases not matched to a gene. The CDR3 here is CANNPLAGGGYEQYF. In DNA form, the CDR3 reads TGCGCCAACAATCCCTTGGCGGGAGGAGGCTACGAGCAGTACTTC.

There are many counts of this clonotype. The V gene is TRBV20-1, the J gene TRBJ2-1, with D tentatively TRBD2 (5 bases). With 4 bases removed from V and 4 bases from J, the gap between germline ends came to 17 bases. The germline V gene encodes CDR1 DFQATT and CDR2 SNEGSKA (reference sequence). The CDR3 consists of 15 residues. The CDR3 reads CSANPPSGGYNEQFF. CDR3 DNA: TGCAGTGCTAACCCCCCCAGCGGTGGTTACAATGAGCAGTTCTTC.

This clonotype was seen ten or more times. The rearrangement joins TRBV20-1 to TRBJ1-6, with no clear D. This CDR3 comprises 16 residues. V was cut by 1 base and J by 0 bases, with 10 bases left in between. CDR1 is DFQATT, CDR2 SNEGSKA, per germline (reference sequence). The CDR3 here is CSARVGRSSYNSPLHF. The CDR3, as DNA: TGCAGTGCTAGAGTCGGCAGGAGCTCCTATAATTCACCCCTCCACTTT.

Many counts were recorded for this clonotype. The chain links TRBV7-2 to TRBJ2-1; D is uncertain. This CDR3 spans 15 amino acids. The germline V gene has CDR1 SGHTA and CDR2 FQGNSA. Between the trimmed V and J ends, which lost 1 base and 3 bases, there was a span of 10 bases. Here the CDR3 DNA reads TGTGCCAGCAGCTTAGAAGAGCGAAGCTACAATGAGCAGTTCTTC. Encoded protein: CASSLEERSYNEQFF.

Of note for this clonotype: This may arise from a read error, as a much more abundant clone is one base away. The V call is TRBV7-6, the J call TRBJ2-2; maybe TRBD2 (6 bases). Germline CDR1 reads SGHVS; CDR2 reads FNYEAQ. CDR3 length equals 15 residues. The CDR3 loop is CASSPSASNTRELFF. As DNA, the CDR3 is TGTGCCAGCAGTCCTAGCGCCTCGAACACCAGGGAGCTGTTTTTT.

For this clonotype: Just one base apart from a much larger clone, this may be a read error. The final CDR3 position lacks the conserved phenylalanine or tryptophan, pointing to a likely read error. J is TRBJ1-2 and V is TRBV7-2; D gene ambiguous. CDR3 length: 13 residues. The V gene's germline CDR1 is SGHTA and CDR2 FQGNSA. Trimming cost V 4 bases and J 4 bases, with 10 bases left between them. For the CDR3, the DNA is TGTGCCAGCAGCTCTGGACGGAGCTATGGCTACACCGTC. This translates into CASSSGRSYGYTV.

Many counts were recorded for this clonotype. The V gene is TRBV5-1, the J gene TRBJ1-2; 7 bases agree with TRBD1. This CDR3 region has 14 residues. CDR1 is SGHRS, CDR2 YFSETQ, per germline. V shed 0 bases, J shed 3 bases, and the junction held 2 bases outside the gene matches. CDR3 residues: CASSLATGDYGYTF. The CDR3 DNA is TGCGCCAGCAGCTTGGCAACAGGGGACTATGGCTACACCTTC.

This clonotype was detected ten times or more. The rearrangement links TRBV5-6 to TRBJ1-2, with D possibly matching TRBD1 (5 bases). The CDR3 loop spans 12 amino acids. Germline assignment: CDR1 SGHDT and CDR2 YYEEEE. V was clipped by 4 bases and J by 2 bases, with 6 bases between them. The CDR3 spells CASSRTNYGYTF. DNA for the CDR3: TGTGCCAGCAGCCGGACAAACTATGGCTACACCTTC.

This clonotype was detected many times. In DNA form, the CDR3 reads TGTGCCACCACCCCCGGGGGAGGGTACAATGAGCAGTTCTTC. This codes for CATTPGGGYNEQFF. The rearrangement joins TRBV15 to TRBJ2-1; 7 nucleotides line up with TRBD2. From germline, CDR1 is LNHNV and CDR2 YYDKDF (reference sequence). This CDR3 is 14 amino acids long. J lost 4 bases, V lost 7 bases, and 7 bases had no gene match.

This clonotype was detected ten times or more. V and J are TRBV20-1 and TRBJ2-1, with TRBD2 matching 7 bases. V shed 0 bases and J 2 bases; nucleotides not matched to a gene: 4. From germline, CDR1 is DFQATT and CDR2 SNEGSKA (reference sequence). The CDR3 runs 15 residues. CDR3 in amino acids: CSARDSLAAYNEQFF. CDR3 in DNA: TGCAGTGCTAGAGATTCCCTAGCGGCCTACAATGAGCAGTTCTTC.

This clonotype was detected many times. The chain employs TRBV7-2 and TRBJ1-6; D gene ambiguous. With 1 base removed from V and 9 bases from J, the gap between germline ends came to 10 bases. Per the germline V gene, CDR1 is SGHTA and CDR2 is FQGNSA. This CDR3 has 14 residues. This CDR3 is CASSLGPRVSPLHF. CDR3 DNA sequence: TGTGCCAGCAGCTTAGGCCCTCGGGTTTCACCCCTCCACTTT.

This clonotype was observed many times. V usage is TRBV20-1 and J usage is TRBJ1-3; a weak D match, TRBD1 (5 bases). This CDR3 comprises 15 residues. Germline V lookup: CDR1 DFQATT, CDR2 SNEGSKA (reference sequence). V was trimmed by 0 bases and J by 6 bases, leaving 15 bases between them. The CDR3 sequence: CSARDPSGTLNTIYF. The CDR3 DNA follows: TGCAGTGCTAGAGACCCATCCGGGACTTTAAACACCATATATTTT.

At least ten counts were recorded for this clonotype. This chain joins TRBV20-1 and TRBJ2-2, with 12 bases that match TRBD2. Looked up from germline, CDR1 is DFQATT and CDR2 is SNEGSKA (reference sequence). The CDR3 loop spans 17 amino acids. V dropped 0 bases and J dropped 6; count of bases not matched to a gene: 8. The CDR3 DNA reads TGCAGTGCTAGAGATCTAGCGGGAGGGCCCTTCTCCGGGGAGCTGTTTTTT. Its protein product is CSARDLAGGPFSGELFF.

In its sample, this clonotype was seen many times. V gene TRBV20-1 combines with J gene TRBJ2-3, with 11 bases matching TRBD2. The junction had 8 bases not matched to a gene; V was cut back by 4 bases and J by 5 bases. The length of the CDR3 is 15 residues. CDR1 and CDR2 (germline): DFQATT, SNEGSKA (reference sequence). The CDR3 reads CSATLASGRQDTQYF. The CDR3 DNA sequence: TGCAGTGCTACCCTTGCTAGCGGGAGGCAAGATACGCAGTATTTT.